This TCR beta chain was found in a study of T cell responses to AZD1222 COVID-19 vaccine. Notes on the study in general: Nearly half of spike-specific TCRs reportedly go after variant regions that carry no mutations. Clonal diversity may have been underestimated in mostly white British donors. There were repertoire samples only from the period after the peak T cell response.

The V segment lost 4 bases and the J segment 5 bases; nucleotides outside the gene matches: 4. Germline values: CDR1 SEHNR, CDR2 FQNEAQ (reference sequence). CDR3 length: 14 residues. The method was immunoSEQ multiplex PCR; TCRdb's version includes in-frame clones alone and lacks a portion of them. The repertoire holds fewer than 110,000 clones, with about 85% as singletons. Pooling of second doses given at about 4 or about 12 weeks was done. In the case of this clone: Its antigen is unknown. Within the sample, other DNA sequences also encode this same CDR3.

The receptor was derived from an adult who received the AZD1222 COVID-19 vaccine. The sample was peripheral blood, taken 28 days after the second AZD1222 dose. The genes are TRBV7-9 and TRBJ1-2, with 10 bases identical to TRBD1. CDR3 sequence: CASSSGQGGYGYTF. DNA for the CDR3: TGTGCCAGCAGCTCCGGACAGGGGGGTTATGGCTACACCTTC.